Listed below are T cell receptor beta chains from one sample, sequenced in a study of cytomegalovirus exposure and HLA in healthy donors. Profiled with immunoSEQ multiplex PCR; TCRdb holds only in-frame clones, not every one. Counted here are tens of thousands of clones, around 80% occurring once; the ten biggest clones make up about 2%. Sequencing was performed on PBMCs. These receptors originate from a man younger than 30 in good health and CMV-seronegative. CDR3s leave out the opening cysteine and the closing phenylalanine or tryptophan.

v_gene	j_gene	CDR3aa
TRBV7-3	TRBJ2-3	ASSLTGGPTDTQY
TRBV29-1	TRBJ1-2	SVDGGGYGYT
TRBV15	TRBJ1-2	ATSGGVGGLWGYT
TRBV7-3	TRBJ1-1	ASSLQGVGGTEAF
TRBV5-1	TRBJ2-7	ASSRLAGIYEQY
TRBV4-1	TRBJ2-3	ASSQLITRITDTQY
TRBV28	TRBJ2-1	ASSSRTSAYNEQF
TRBV25-1	TRBJ1-2	ASRGQGWNGYT
TRBV6-5	TRBJ2-7	ASSYRREPSYEQY
TRBV6-4	TRBJ1-1	ASRLWTGDTEAF
TRBV19	TRBJ1-1	ASSTQTGLTEAF
TRBV28	TRBJ1-4	ASSPLLGPGINEKLF
TRBV6-6	TRBJ2-5	ASSPSGAGNVKTQY
TRBV30	TRBJ1-1	AWNTGPNTEAF
TRBV6-5	TRBJ1-2	ASSARTGSDYT
TRBV19	TRBJ2-3	ATTGQATDTQY
TRBV19	TRBJ1-5	ATSVRDLQPQH
TRBV4-3	TRBJ2-1	ASSLGLASDEQF
TRBV7-9	TRBJ2-7	ASSSGQGGYEQY
TRBV28	TRBJ1-5	ASKAGTGPTGQPQH
TRBV2	TRBJ1-2	ASSDRQRANYGYT
TRBV6-5	TRBJ2-2	ASRVGVTGELF
TRBV4-3	TRBJ2-1	ASSQDWSGTSGGRQF
TRBV19	TRBJ2-2	ASSFGQTTGELF
TRBV7-9	TRBJ2-1	ASSGPGQADEQF
TRBV18	TRBJ2-1	ASSPLGTSGSFWPNEQF
TRBV19	TRBJ2-1	ASTGYNEQF
TRBV12-5	TRBJ2-1	ASGLIGNEQF
TRBV7-9	TRBJ2-3	ASTKGRGNTDTQY
TRBV5-4	TRBJ2-1	ASSQNNEQF
TRBV27	TRBJ1-5	ASSRTGGNQPQH
TRBV19	TRBJ2-2	ASTPHNRGSTGELF
TRBV6-5	TRBJ2-5	ASRNGETQY
TRBV6-5	TRBJ2-7	ASSGAGSYEQY
TRBV27	TRBJ2-3	ASSSTGDTQY
TRBV2	TRBJ2-7	ASSDKTSSYEQY
TRBV2	TRBJ2-3	ASTEESTDTQY
TRBV7-2	.	ASSPTGYEQY
TRBV2	TRBJ2-1	ASSGTGLVYNEQF
TRBV7-2	TRBJ1-3	ASSLIVRNSGNTIY
TRBV9	TRBJ1-2	ASSVGEGYT
TRBV7-9	TRBJ2-3	ASTSGVTDTQY
TRBV4-3	TRBJ2-3	ASSPGRAGKADTQY
TRBV27	TRBJ2-5	ASSLGGGVPETQY
TRBV7-2	TRBJ1-5	ASSSRGNNQPQH
TRBV28	TRBJ1-2	ASSPVGGSYGYT
TRBV14	TRBJ2-5	ASSQLASGRLRETQY